One and the same sample provided the 27 T cell receptor beta chains below, sequenced in a study of CD8 T cells in ankylosing spondylitis. TCRdb ran MiXCR on the 5' RACE reads and lists one entry per CDR3 protein. This sample yields 150,000 to 200,000 distinct CDR3 sequences, of which around 20% are seen a single time; over 7% belongs to the top ten. Material: blood, either unsorted or a sorted T cell fraction (not recorded which). These receptors originate from a male donor with ankylosing spondylitis or in good health (not recorded which).

The table lists this clonotype with many counts. CDR3 protein: CASSFPGADTDTQYF. The CDR3 DNA sequence: TGTGCCAGCAGCTTCCCCGGGGCGGACACAGATACGCAGTATTTT. The J gene is TRBJ2-3, the V gene TRBV7-2; D is possibly TRBD1 or TRBD2 (5 bases each). Germline V CDR1 and CDR2: SGHTA, FQGNSA. The CDR3 spans 15 residues. V dropped 3 bases and J dropped 2 bases, with 12 bases sitting between them.

At least ten counts were recorded for this clonotype. The chain recombines TRBV24-1 with TRBJ2-2, with TRBD1 identical over 10 bases. The CDR3 has 16 amino acids. J gave up 5 bases and V 4 bases, and 6 bases lay outside the gene matches. Germline V gives CDR1 KGHDR, CDR2 SFDVKD. The CDR3: CATSDPGTGVTGELFF. The CDR3 nucleotides read TGTGCCACCAGTGACCCCGGGACAGGGGTAACCGGGGAGCTGTTTTTT.

This clonotype was recorded at least ten times. This chain joins TRBV4-2 and TRBJ2-3; 15 bases agree with TRBD2. CDR1 and CDR2 from the germline V gene are LGHNA and YNFKEQ. The ends lost 4 bases at V and 1 base at J; junction bases unmatched: 9. CDR3 length: 19 residues. CDR3 protein: CASSPVGTSGRLGTDTQYF. CDR3 sequence (DNA): TGTGCCAGCAGCCCCGTCGGGACTAGCGGGAGGTTGGGCACAGATACGCAGTATTTT.

In this sample, this clonotype turned up once. The chain couples TRBV6-1 to TRBJ1-1, with TRBD1 matching 7 bases. Unmatched junction bases numbered 9, after V lost 7 bases and J lost 4 bases. CDR1 is MNHNS, CDR2 SASEGT, per germline. This CDR3 comprises 14 residues. DNA of the CDR3: TGTGCCAGCATTCGTCCAGGGGGGCCCACTGAAGCTTTCTTT. This gives the protein CASIRPGGPTEAFF.

In its sample, this clonotype was seen once. A much larger clone is a single base away; this may be a read error. The chain has TRBV29-1 and TRBJ2-2, with D uncertain. Looked up from germline, CDR1 is SQVTM and CDR2 is ANQGSEA. Deletions cut 1 base from V and 6 bases from J, with 3 bases between. CDR3 size: 11 residues. The CDR3 region is CSVEVSGELFF. DNA for the CDR3: TGCAGCGTTGAAGTGTCCGGGGAGCTGTTTTTT.

In this sample, this clonotype turned up many times. The V gene is TRBV20-1, the J gene TRBJ1-6, with 9 bases aligning to TRBD1. After removal of 2 bases from V and 10 bases from J, the junction contained 6 bases not matched to a gene. This CDR3 region has 14 residues. Germline CDR1 and CDR2: DFQATT and SNEGSKA (reference sequence). The CDR3 here is CSARTTGGGSPLHF. The CDR3, as DNA: TGCAGTGCTAGAACGACAGGGGGGGGATCACCCCTCCACTTT.

This clonotype was detected ten times or more. The chain couples TRBV5-1 to TRBJ1-2; D possibly corresponds to TRBD1 (6 bases). V was clipped by 6 bases and J by 1 base, with 19 bases between them. Per the germline V gene, CDR1 is SGHRS and CDR2 is YFSETQ. CDR3 length: 16 residues. The CDR3 region has the DNA TGCGCCAGCACAGAACCCTCCGACAGGAGTAACTATGGCTACACCTTC. Protein: CASTEPSDRSNYGYTF. The variable domain in full, completed from reference TRBV5-1 and TRBJ1-2, reads KAGVTQTPRYLIKTRGQQVTLSCSPISGHRSVSWYQQTPGQGLQFLFEYFSETQRNKGNFPGRFSGRQFSNSRSEMNVSTLELGDSALYLCASTEPSDRSNYGYTFGSGTRLTVV.

This clonotype was seen at least ten times. V usage is TRBV5-1 and J usage is TRBJ2-5, with 7 positions matching TRBD1. The length of the CDR3 is 15 residues. CDR1 and CDR2 from the germline V gene are SGHRS and YFSETQ. With 4 bases clipped from V and 1 base from J, the junction kept 7 bases outside the gene matches. CDR3 protein: CASSRGQISQETQYF. Here the CDR3 DNA reads TGCGCCAGCAGCCGGGGACAGATAAGCCAAGAGACCCAGTACTTC.

The chain recombines TRBV5-4 with TRBJ2-5, with a weak D call TRBD2 (6 bases). Germline CDR1 SGHNT, CDR2 YYREEE (reference sequence). The V gene lost 4 bases and the J gene lost 2 bases, with 15 bases spanning the gap. CDR3 length equals 15 residues. CDR3 DNA sequence: TGTGCCAGCAGCACTCCCGGGAGCCCACAAGAGACCCAGTACTTC. Amino acids: CASSTPGSPQETQYF.

This clonotype was recorded many times. The gene calls are TRBV20-1 and TRBJ2-5; D unresolved. Germline CDR1 is DFQATT and CDR2 is SNEGSKA (reference sequence). The CDR3 runs to 15 residues. V was trimmed by 2 bases and J by 0 bases, leaving 13 bases between them. CDR3 in amino acids: CSARPVTQYQETQYF. In DNA form, the CDR3 reads TGCAGTGCTAGACCCGTTACTCAGTACCAAGAGACCCAGTACTTC.

Relative to its sample, this clonotype is medium-sized. The J gene is TRBJ2-4, the V gene TRBV10-3; weak D call: TRBD1 (5 bases). With 6 bases removed from V and 2 bases from J, the gap between germline ends came to 5 bases. The CDR3 contains 12 residues. Per the germline V gene, CDR1 is ENHRY and CDR2 is SYGVKD. The chain's CDR3 is CAIRDTKNIQYF. In DNA form, the CDR3 reads TGTGCCATCAGGGACACCAAAAACATTCAGTACTTC.

This clonotype was found many times. The rearrangement links TRBV11-2 to TRBJ1-2, with D possibly matching TRBD1 (5 bases). This CDR3 has 14 amino acids. The V gene's germline CDR1 is SGHAT and CDR2 FQNNGV. The germline V and J ends were trimmed by 5 bases and 8 bases, with 18 bases remaining between them. Written as DNA, the CDR3 is TGTGCCAGCAGCCAATTTCGGGGGGATGACGGCTACACCTTC. This gives the protein CASSQFRGDDGYTF.

The V gene is TRBV5-1, the J gene TRBJ2-4; a weak D match, TRBD2 (6 bases). The CDR3 sequence is 16 residues long. Germline values: CDR1 SGHRS, CDR2 YFSETQ. V was trimmed by 5 bases and J by 1 base, leaving 16 bases between them. The CDR3 nucleotides read TGCGCCAGCAGTCTTGGGGGGATGACGGCCAAAAACATTCAGTACTTC. Translated, it gives CASSLGGMTAKNIQYF.

There are a few counts of this clonotype. This chain uses TRBV30 with TRBJ2-5; D remains ambiguous. Germline CDR1 and CDR2: GTSNPN and SVGIG (reference sequence). This CDR3 has 13 amino acids. V dropped 0 bases and J dropped 5 bases, with 10 bases sitting between them. The CDR3 loop reads CAWSVYKWETQYF. CDR3 DNA: TGTGCCTGGAGTGTCTATAAGTGGGAGACCCAGTACTTC. The full variable domain, with the rest looked up from reference TRBV30 and TRBJ2-5, is SQTIHQWPATLVQPVGSPLSLECTVEGTSNPNLYWYRQAAGRGLQLLFYSVGIGQISSEVPQNLSASRPQDRQFILSSKKLLLSDSGFYLCAWSVYKWETQYFGPGTRLLVL.

This clonotype was recorded many times. The V gene is TRBV5-1, the J gene TRBJ2-1, with D possibly matching TRBD2 (5 bases). The V gene's germline CDR1 is SGHRS and CDR2 YFSETQ. V was trimmed by 0 bases and J by 7 bases, leaving 5 bases between them. The CDR3 totals 12 residues. CDR3 sequence: CASSLGRNEQFF. The CDR3 DNA reads as TGCGCCAGCAGCTTGGGGAGGAATGAGCAGTTCTTC.

The chain links TRBV3-1 to TRBJ2-2; TRBD2 is a possible D gene (6 bases). Germline CDR1 reads LGHDT; CDR2 reads YNNKEL (reference sequence). V was cut by 3 bases and J by 7 bases, with 9 bases left in between. CDR3 size: 13 residues. The CDR3 sequence: CASSQTRGGELFF. CDR3 in DNA: TGTGCCAGCAGCCAGACTAGGGGCGGGGAGCTGTTTTTT.

This clonotype was found many times. V is TRBV4-2 and J is TRBJ2-2; TRBD2 aligns across 8 bases. CDR1 and CDR2 from the germline V gene are LGHNA and YNFKEQ. There are 18 residues in the CDR3. Germline trimming cut 0 bases from V and 1 base from J; bases unmatched to any gene: 7. The CDR3 sequence is CASSQDVLGLGNTGELFF. CDR3 bases: TGTGCCAGCAGCCAAGATGTCCTGGGACTAGGGAACACCGGGGAGCTGTTTTTT.

The rearrangement links TRBV6-1 to TRBJ1-4; tentative D call: TRBD1 (5 bases). CDR1 is MNHNS, CDR2 SASEGT, per germline. CDR3 size: 14 residues. V lost 6 bases to trimming and J lost 0 bases, with 8 bases between them. The CDR3 sequence: CASRTGATNEKLFF. The CDR3 DNA sequence: TGTGCCAGCAGAACAGGTGCAACTAATGAAAAACTGTTTTTT.

In this sample, this clonotype turned up many times. The chain recombines TRBV12-3 or TRBV12-4 with TRBJ2-7, with 7 bases fitting TRBD1. Trimming took 6 bases from V and 5 from J; bases not matched to a gene: 7. The CDR3 covers 13 residues. The CDR3: CASSTRQGHEQYF. CDR3 coding DNA: TGTGCCAGCAGCACGAGACAGGGCCACGAGCAGTACTTC.

The genes are TRBV6-1 and TRBJ2-7; the D gene is possibly TRBD2 (6 bases). CDR1 and CDR2 from the germline V gene are MNHNS and SASEGT. This CDR3 is 17 amino acids long. V was clipped by 5 bases and J by 4 bases, with 24 bases between them. CDR3 residues: CASSTTGRGTGIYEQYF. The CDR3 nucleotides are TGTGCCAGCAGTACTACAGGCCGGGGGACCGGGATTTACGAGCAGTACTTC.

This clonotype was counted many times. The V gene is TRBV10-2, the J gene TRBJ2-7; no reliable D call. This CDR3 has 16 residues. Per germline, CDR1 WSHSY and CDR2 SAAADI. Trimming left V 0 bases short and J 0 bases short, with 12 bases between. The CDR3 DNA follows: TGCGCCAGCAGTGAGTCAGTGACCTCAACCTCCTACGAGCAGTACTTC. Translation: CASSESVTSTSYEQYF.

In its sample, this clonotype was seen many times. The chain links TRBV20-1 to TRBJ2-7; 7 nucleotides line up with TRBD2. Trimming removed 5 bases from V and 5 bases from J; junction bases left unmatched: 12. This CDR3 has 14 amino acids. Germline assignment: CDR1 DFQATT and CDR2 SNEGSKA (reference sequence). CDR3 nucleotides: TGCAGTGCTGGAGGGAGCGGGATCGGGGACGAGCAGTACTTC. Its translation: CSAGGSGIGDEQYF.

This CDR3 is CASSAQESSGNTIYF. In DNA form, the CDR3 reads TGTGCCAGCAGCGCTCAGGAGAGCTCTGGAAACACCATATATTTT. The chain links TRBV7-9 to TRBJ1-3; the D is unclear. The germline V gene has CDR1 SEHNR and CDR2 FQNEAQ (reference sequence). There are 15 residues in the CDR3. Trimming left V 5 bases short and J 0 bases short, with 11 bases between.

The chain uses TRBV27 and TRBJ2-6; D uncertain. From germline, CDR1 is MNHEY and CDR2 SMNVEV (reference sequence). V lost 2 bases, J lost 0 bases, and 8 bases lay in between. This CDR3 contains 16 residues. CDR3 DNA: TGTGCCAGCAGTTTACTCGTACCCTCTGGGGCCAACGTCCTGACTTTC. Encoded protein: CASSLLVPSGANVLTF.

In the case of this clonotype: The junction departs from the called germline gene at one end, perhaps through a read error. The CDR3 region is CAGSLGQPQHF. The CDR3 region has the DNA TGTGCCGGCAGTTTGGGTCAGCCCCAGCATTTT. This sequence joins TRBV28 and TRBJ1-5, with D unresolved. Germline V gene lookup returns CDR1 MDHEN and CDR2 SYDVKM. CDR3 length equals 11 residues.

This clonotype was detected ten times or more. The V gene is TRBV20-1, the J gene TRBJ2-3; 10 bases line up with TRBD2. The CDR3 sequence is 16 residues long. After removal of 6 bases from V and 2 bases from J, the junction contained 11 bases not matched to a gene. CDR1 is DFQATT and CDR2 is SNEGSKA in the germline V gene (reference sequence). CDR3 region: CSALLPGLALTDTQYF. Written as DNA, the CDR3 is TGCAGTGCACTCCTGCCGGGACTAGCGCTCACAGATACGCAGTATTTT.

In its sample, this clonotype was seen many times. The V call is TRBV6-1, the J call TRBJ1-1; D not certain. The CDR3 extends over 13 amino acids. Between the trimmed V and J ends, which lost 6 bases and 2 bases, there was a span of 10 bases. Looked up from germline, CDR1 is MNHNS and CDR2 is SASEGT. The CDR3 nucleotides are TGTGCCAGCAGACTTCAGGATAACACTGAAGCTTTCTTT. This gives the protein CASRLQDNTEAFF.